This TCR beta chain was found in a study of CD8 T cells in Susac syndrome. Reverse transcription of roughly 0.45 to 1 ug RNA used random hexamers. TCRdb passed the immunoSEQ multiplex PCR reads through MiXCR, listing each CDR3 protein once. The table lists about 210,000 distinct CDR3 sequences, 85% to 95% of them singletons. Sequencing input: CD4+ T cells from PBMCs. The TCR was taken from a human donor with Susac syndrome.

For the CDR3, the DNA is TGCGCCAGCAGCTTGCGAGGATCCTACGAGCAGTACTTC. Encoded protein: CASSLRGSYEQYF. The rearrangement joins TRBV5-1 to TRBJ2-7; D is uncertain. Trimming removed 1 base from V and 1 base from J, with 6 bases in between. Per the germline V gene, CDR1 is SGHRS and CDR2 is YFSETQ. The CDR3 has 13 amino acids.